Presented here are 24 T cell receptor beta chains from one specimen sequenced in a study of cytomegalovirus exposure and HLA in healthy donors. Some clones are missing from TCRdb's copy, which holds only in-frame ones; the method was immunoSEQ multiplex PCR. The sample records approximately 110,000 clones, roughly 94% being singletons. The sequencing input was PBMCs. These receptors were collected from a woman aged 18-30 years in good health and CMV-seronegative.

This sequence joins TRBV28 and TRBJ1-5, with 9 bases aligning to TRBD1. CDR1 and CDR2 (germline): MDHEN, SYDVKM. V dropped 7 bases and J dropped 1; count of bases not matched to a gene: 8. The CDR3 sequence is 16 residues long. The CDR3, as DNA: TGTGCCAGCACAAGGTCGGACAGGGGCAGCAATCAGCCCCAGCATTTT. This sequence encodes CASTRSDRGSNQPQHF.

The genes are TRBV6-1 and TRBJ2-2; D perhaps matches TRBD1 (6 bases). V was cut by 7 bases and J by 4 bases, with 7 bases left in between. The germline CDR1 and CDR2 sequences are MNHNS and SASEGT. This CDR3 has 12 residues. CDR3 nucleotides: TGTGCCAGCACACAGGGCACCGGGGAGCTGTTTTTT. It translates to CASTQGTGELFF.

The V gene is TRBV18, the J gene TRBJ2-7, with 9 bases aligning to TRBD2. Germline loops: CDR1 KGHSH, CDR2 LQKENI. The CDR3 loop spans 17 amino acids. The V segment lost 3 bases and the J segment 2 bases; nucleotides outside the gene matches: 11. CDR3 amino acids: CASSPLQGLAQAYEQYF. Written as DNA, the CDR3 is TGTGCCAGCTCACCCTTGCAGGGACTAGCACAGGCCTACGAGCAGTACTTC.

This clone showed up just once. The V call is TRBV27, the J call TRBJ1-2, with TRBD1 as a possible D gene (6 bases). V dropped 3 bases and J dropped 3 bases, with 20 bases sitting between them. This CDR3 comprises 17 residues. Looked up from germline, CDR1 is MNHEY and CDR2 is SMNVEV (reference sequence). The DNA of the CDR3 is TGTGCCAGCAGTTTCCGCCTCGCGGGGGCCCAATACTATGGCTACACCTTC. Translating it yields CASSFRLAGAQYYGYTF.

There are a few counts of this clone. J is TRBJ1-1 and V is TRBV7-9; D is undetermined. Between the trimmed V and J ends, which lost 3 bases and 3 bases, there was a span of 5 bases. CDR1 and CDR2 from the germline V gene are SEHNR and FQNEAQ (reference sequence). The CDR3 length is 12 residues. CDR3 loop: CASSFADTEAFF. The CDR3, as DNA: TGTGCCAGCAGCTTCGCGGACACTGAAGCTTTCTTT.

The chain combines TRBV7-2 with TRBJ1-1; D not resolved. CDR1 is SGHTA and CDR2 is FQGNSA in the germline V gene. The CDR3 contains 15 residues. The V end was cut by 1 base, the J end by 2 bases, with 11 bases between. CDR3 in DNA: TGTGCCAGCAGCTTAGGTTCTGGCCTTAACACTGAAGCTTTCTTT. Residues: CASSLGSGLNTEAFF.

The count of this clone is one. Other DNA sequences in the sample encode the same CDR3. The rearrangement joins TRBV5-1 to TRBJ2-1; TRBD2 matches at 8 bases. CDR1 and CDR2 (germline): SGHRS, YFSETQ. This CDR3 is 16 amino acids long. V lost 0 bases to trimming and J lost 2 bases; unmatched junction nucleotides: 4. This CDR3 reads CASSLGTSGAYNEQFF. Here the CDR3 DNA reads TGCGCCAGCAGCTTGGGAACTAGCGGAGCCTACAATGAGCAGTTCTTC. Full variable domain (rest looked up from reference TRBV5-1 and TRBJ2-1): KAGVTQTPRYLIKTRGQQVTLSCSPISGHRSVSWYQQTPGQGLQFLFEYFSETQRNKGNFPGRFSGRQFSNSRSEMNVSTLELGDSALYLCASSLGTSGAYNEQFFGPGTRLTVL.

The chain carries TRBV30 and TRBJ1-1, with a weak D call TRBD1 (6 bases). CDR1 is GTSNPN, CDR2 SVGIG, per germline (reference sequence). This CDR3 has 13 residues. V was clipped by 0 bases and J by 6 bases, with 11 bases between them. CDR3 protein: CAWSVGAGAEAFF. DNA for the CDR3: TGTGCCTGGAGTGTAGGGGCAGGGGCTGAAGCTTTCTTT. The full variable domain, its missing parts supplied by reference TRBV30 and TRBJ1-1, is SQTIHQWPATLVQPVGSPLSLECTVEGTSNPNLYWYRQAAGRGLQLLFYSVGIGQISSEVPQNLSASRPQDRQFILSSKKLLLSDSGFYLCAWSVGAGAEAFFGQGTRLTVV.

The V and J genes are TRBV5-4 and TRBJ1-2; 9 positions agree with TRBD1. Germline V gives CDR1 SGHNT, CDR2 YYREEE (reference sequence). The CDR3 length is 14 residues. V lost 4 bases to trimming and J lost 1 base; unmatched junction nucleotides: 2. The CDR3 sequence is CASSPGQGNYGYTF. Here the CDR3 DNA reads TGTGCCAGCAGCCCGGGACAGGGTAACTATGGCTACACCTTC.

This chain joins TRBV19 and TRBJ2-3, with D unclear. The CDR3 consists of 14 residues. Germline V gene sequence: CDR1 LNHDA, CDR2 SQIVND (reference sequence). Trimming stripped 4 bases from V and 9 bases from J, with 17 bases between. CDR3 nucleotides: TGTGCCAGTAGTACCCGCGTGCTACCGCCGACGCAGTATTTT. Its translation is CASSTRVLPPTQYF.

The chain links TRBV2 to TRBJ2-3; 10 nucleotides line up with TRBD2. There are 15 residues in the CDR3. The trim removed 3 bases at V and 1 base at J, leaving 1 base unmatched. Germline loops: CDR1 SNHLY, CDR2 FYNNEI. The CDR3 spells CASSELAGGTDTQYF. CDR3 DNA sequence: TGTGCCAGCAGTGAGCTAGCGGGAGGCACAGATACGCAGTATTTT.

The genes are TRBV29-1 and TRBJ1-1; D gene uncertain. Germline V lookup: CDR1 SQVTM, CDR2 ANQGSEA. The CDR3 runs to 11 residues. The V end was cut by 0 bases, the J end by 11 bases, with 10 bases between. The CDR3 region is CSVEESGRAFF. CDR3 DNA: TGCAGCGTTGAAGAAAGTGGGCGCGCTTTCTTT.

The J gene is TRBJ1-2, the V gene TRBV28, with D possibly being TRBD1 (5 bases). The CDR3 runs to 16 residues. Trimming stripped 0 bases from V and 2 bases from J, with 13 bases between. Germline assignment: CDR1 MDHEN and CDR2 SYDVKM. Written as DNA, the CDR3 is TGTGCCAGCAGTTTATGGGCTTCGGGGGGGAACTATGGCTACACCTTC. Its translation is CASSLWASGGNYGYTF.

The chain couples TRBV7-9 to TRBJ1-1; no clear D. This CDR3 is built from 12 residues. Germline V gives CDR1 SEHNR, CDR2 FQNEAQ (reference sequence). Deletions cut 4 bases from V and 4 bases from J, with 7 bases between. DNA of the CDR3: TGTGCCAGCAGCTCCATAGCCACTGAAGCTTTCTTT. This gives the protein CASSSIATEAFF.

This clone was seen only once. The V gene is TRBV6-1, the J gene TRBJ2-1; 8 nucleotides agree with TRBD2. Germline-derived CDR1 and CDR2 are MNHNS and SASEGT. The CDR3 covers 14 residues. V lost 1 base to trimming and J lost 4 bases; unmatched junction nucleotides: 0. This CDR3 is CASSEEREYNEQFF. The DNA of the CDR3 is TGTGCCAGCAGTGAAGAGCGGGAGTACAATGAGCAGTTCTTC.

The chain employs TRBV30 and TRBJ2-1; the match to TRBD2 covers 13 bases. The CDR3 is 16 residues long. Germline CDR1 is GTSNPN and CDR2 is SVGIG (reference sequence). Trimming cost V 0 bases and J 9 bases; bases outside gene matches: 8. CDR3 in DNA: TGTGCCTGGAGTGTCGGACTAGCGGGAGCAGGGGGTGAGCAGTTCTTC. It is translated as CAWSVGLAGAGGEQFF.

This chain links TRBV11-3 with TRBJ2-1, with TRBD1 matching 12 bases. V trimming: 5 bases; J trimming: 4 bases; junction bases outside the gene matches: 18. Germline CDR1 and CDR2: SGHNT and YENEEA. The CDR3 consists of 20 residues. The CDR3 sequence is CASSHPRDRGRSAVYNEQFF. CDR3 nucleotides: TGTGCCAGCAGCCACCCCCGGGACAGGGGGCGGTCCGCGGTTTACAATGAGCAGTTCTTC. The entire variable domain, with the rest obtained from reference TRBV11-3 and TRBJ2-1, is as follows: EAGVVQSPRYKIIEKKQPVAFWCNPISGHNTLYWYLQNLGQGPELLIRYENEEAVDDSQLPKDRFSAERLKGVDSTLKIQPAELGDSAVYLCASSHPRDRGRSAVYNEQFFGPGTRLTVL.

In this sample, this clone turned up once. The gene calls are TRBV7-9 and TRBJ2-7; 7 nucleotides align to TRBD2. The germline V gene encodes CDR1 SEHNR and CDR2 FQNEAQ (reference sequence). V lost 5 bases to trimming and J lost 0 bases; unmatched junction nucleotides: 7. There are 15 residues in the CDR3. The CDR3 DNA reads TGTGCCAGCAGCAGGGAGCGGGGAGGCTCCTACGAGCAGTACTTC. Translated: CASSRERGGSYEQYF.

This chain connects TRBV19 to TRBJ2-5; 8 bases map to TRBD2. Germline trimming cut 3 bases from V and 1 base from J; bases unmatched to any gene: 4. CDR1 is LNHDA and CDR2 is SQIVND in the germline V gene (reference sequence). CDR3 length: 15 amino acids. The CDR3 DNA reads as TGTGCCAGTAGTATGATAGCGGGACCCCAAGAGACCCAGTACTTC. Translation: CASSMIAGPQETQYF.

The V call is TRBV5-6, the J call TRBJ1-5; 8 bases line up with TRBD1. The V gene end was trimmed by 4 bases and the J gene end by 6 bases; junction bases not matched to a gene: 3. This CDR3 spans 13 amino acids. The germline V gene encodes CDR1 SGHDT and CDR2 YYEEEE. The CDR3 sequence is CASSRTGSQPQHF. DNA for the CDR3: TGTGCCAGCAGCCGGACAGGGAGTCAGCCCCAGCATTTT. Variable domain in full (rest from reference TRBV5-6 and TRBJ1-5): DAGVTQSPTHLIKTRGQQVTLRCSPKSGHDTVSWYQQALGQGPQFIFQYYEEEERQRGNFPDRFSGHQFPNYSSELNVNALLLGDSALYLCASSRTGSQPQHFGDGTRLSIL.

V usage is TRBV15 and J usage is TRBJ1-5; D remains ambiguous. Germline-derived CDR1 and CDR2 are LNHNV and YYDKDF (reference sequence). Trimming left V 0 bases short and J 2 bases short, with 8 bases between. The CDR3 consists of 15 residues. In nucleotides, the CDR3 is TGTGCCACCAGCAGAGATCTTGGAGGCAATCAGCCCCAGCATTTT. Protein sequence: CATSRDLGGNQPQHF. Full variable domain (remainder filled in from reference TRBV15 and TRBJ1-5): DAMVIQNPRYQVTQFGKPVTLSCSQTLNHNVMYWYQQKSSQAPKLLFHYYDKDFNNEADTPDNFQSRRPNTSFCFLDIRSPGLGDTAMYLCATSRDLGGNQPQHFGDGTRLSIL.

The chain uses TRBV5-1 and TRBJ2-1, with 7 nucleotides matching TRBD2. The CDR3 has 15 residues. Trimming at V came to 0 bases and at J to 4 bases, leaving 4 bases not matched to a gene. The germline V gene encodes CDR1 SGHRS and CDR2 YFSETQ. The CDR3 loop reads CASSLALGGYNEQFF. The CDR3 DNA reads TGCGCCAGCAGCTTGGCCCTGGGGGGGTACAATGAGCAGTTCTTC.

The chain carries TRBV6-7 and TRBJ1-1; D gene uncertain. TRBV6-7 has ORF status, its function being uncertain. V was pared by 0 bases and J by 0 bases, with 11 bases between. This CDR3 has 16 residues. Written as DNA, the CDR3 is TGTGCCAGCAGTTACTCTAAAAGCCTGATGAACACTGAAGCTTTCTTT. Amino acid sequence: CASSYSKSLMNTEAFF.

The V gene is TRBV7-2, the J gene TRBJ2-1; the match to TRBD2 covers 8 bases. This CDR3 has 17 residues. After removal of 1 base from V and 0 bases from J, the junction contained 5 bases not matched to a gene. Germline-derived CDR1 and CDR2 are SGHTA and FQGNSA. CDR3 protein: CASSLGVAGLSYNEQFF. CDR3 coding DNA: TGTGCCAGCAGCTTAGGAGTAGCGGGACTCTCCTACAATGAGCAGTTCTTC.